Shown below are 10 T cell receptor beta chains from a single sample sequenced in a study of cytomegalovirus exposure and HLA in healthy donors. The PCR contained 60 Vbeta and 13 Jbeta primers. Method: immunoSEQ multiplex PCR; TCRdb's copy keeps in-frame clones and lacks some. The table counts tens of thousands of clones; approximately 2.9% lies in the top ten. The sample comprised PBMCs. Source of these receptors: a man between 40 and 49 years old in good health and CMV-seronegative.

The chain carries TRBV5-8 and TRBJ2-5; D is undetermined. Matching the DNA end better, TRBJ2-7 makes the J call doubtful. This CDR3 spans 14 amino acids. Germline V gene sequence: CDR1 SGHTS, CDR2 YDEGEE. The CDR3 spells CASSLELSAYEQYF. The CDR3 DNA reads TGTGCCAGCAGCTTGGAGTTATCCGCCTACGAGCAGTACTTC.

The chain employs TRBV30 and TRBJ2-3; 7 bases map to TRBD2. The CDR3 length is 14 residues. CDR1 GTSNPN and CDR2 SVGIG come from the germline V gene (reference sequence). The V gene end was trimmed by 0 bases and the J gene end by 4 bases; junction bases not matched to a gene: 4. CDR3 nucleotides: TGTGCCTGGAGTGTTCGGGGGGTTGCAGATACGCAGTATTTT. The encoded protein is CAWSVRGVADTQYF.

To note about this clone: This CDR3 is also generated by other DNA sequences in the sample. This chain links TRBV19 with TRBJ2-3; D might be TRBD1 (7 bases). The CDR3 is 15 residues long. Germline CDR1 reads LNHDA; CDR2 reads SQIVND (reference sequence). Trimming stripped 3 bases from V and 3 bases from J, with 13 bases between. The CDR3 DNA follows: TGTGCCAGTAGTATCGGAGGGGGCGGGACAGATACGCAGTATTTT. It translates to CASSIGGGGTDTQYF.

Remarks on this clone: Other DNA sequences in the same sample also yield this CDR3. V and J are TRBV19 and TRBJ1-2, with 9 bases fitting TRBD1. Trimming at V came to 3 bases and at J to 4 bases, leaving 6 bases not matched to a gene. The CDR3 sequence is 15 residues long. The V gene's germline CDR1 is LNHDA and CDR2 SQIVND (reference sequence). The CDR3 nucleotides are TGTGCCAGTAGTATTCCTGGACAGGGGAGCTATGGCTACACCTTC. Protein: CASSIPGQGSYGYTF.

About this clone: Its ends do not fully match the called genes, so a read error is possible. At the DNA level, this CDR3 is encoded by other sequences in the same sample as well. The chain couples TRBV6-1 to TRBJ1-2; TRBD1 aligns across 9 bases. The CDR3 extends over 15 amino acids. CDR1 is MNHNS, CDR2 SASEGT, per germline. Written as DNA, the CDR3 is TGCGCCAGCAGTGAGGGACAGGGAGGCTCCTATGGCTACACCTTC. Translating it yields CASSEGQGGSYGYTF.

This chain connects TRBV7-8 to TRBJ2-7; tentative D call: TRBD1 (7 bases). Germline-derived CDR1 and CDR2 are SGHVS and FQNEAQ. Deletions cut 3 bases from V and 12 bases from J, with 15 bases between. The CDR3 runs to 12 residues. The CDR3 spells CASSLKGGGTYF. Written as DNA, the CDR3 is TGTGCCAGCAGCTTGAAAGGAGGGGGCACGTACTTC. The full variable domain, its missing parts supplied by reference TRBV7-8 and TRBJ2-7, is GAGVSQSPRYKVAKRGQDVALRCDPISGHVSLFWYQQALGQGPEFLTYFQNEAQLDKSGLPSDRFFAERPEGSVSTLKIQRTQQEDSAVYLCASSLKGGGTYFGPGTRLTVT.

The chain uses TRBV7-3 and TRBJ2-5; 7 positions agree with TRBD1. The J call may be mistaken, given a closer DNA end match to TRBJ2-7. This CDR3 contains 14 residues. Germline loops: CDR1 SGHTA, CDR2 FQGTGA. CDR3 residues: CASSLMQGAYEQYF. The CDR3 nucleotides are TGTGCCAGCAGCTTAATGCAGGGGGCCTACGAGCAGTACTTC.

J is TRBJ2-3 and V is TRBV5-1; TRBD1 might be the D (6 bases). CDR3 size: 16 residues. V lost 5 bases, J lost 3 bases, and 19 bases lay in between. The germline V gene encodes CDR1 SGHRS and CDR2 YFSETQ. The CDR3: CASRALQGSVTDTQYF. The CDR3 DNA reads TGCGCCAGCAGGGCTCTACAGGGTTCTGTTACAGATACGCAGTATTTT.

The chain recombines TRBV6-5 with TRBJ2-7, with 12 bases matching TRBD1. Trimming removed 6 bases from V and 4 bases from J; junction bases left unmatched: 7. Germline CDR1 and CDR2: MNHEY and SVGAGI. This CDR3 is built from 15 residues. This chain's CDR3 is CASSRDRGPRYEQYF. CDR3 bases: TGTGCCAGCAGCCGGGACAGGGGGCCCCGTTACGAGCAGTACTTC.

This chain's CDR3 is CASRRTAAETQYF. The CDR3 DNA is TGTGCCAGCAGGCGGACTGCCGCGGAGACCCAGTACTTC. The chain uses TRBV6-5 and TRBJ2-5; TRBD2 might be the D (5 bases). The CDR3 totals 13 residues. Per germline, CDR1 MNHEY and CDR2 SVGAGI. V was cut by 6 bases and J by 5 bases, with 13 bases left in between.